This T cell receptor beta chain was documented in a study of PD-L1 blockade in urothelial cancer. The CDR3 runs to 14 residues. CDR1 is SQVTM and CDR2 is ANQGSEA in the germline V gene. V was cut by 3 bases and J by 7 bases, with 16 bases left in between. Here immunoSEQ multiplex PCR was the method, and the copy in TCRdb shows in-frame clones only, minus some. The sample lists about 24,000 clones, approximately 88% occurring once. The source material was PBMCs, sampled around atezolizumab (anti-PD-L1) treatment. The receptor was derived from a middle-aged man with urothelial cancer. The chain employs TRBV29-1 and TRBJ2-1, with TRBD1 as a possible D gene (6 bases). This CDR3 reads CSVDQGSLRNEQFF. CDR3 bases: TGCAGCGTTGACCAGGGGTCCTTACGGAATGAGCAGTTCTTC.